A selection of T cell receptor beta chains follows, all from one sample in a study of T-cell reconstitution after alpha-beta-depleted transplantation in children. TCRdb ran MiXCR on the PCR reads and lists one entry per CDR3 protein. This table has around 100,000 distinct CDR3 sequences, about 7.5% appearing once. The sample consisted of PBMCs, taken before TCRalphabeta/CD19-depleted stem cell transplant. The source is a boy aged 2-9 years with acute lymphoblastic leukemia, due to receive a stem cell transplant. Both conserved end residues are part of each CDR3. A D gene is named only where the DNA matches it firmly. A row's size may be missing; if present it is once, few, many or a size class.

D	V	size	J	CDR3	DNA
NA	TRBV6-2/TRBV6-3	many	TRBJ2-7	CASSLNNQGAGNF	TGTGCCAGCAGCTTAAACAACCAGGGAGCGGGTAACTTC
NA	TRBV11-2	NA	TRBJ2-7	CASSSFLGGYEQYF	TGTGCCAGCAGCTCCTTCCTAGGGGGCTACGAGCAGTACTTC
TRBD2	TRBV20-1	many	TRBJ2-3	CSATSGGGWTDTQYF	TGCAGTGCTACTAGCGGGGGGGGTTGGACAGATACGCAGTATTTT
TRBD2	TRBV5-1	NA	TRBJ2-6	CASSRDLAGAGSGANVLTF	TGCGCCAGCAGCCGAGACTTAGCGGGGGCCGGCTCTGGGGCCAACGTCCTGACTTTC
TRBD2	TRBV12-3/TRBV12-4	NA	TRBJ2-3	CASSFDSGVFTDTQYF	TGTGCCAGCAGCTTCGATAGCGGGGTCTTCACAGATACGCAGTATTTT
TRBD1	TRBV15	NA	TRBJ1-2	CATSREGQGAYGYTF	TGTGCCACCAGCAGAGAAGGACAGGGGGCCTATGGCTACACCTTC
NA	TRBV20-1	NA	TRBJ1-1	CRRKSPVENTEAFF	TGCAGGAGAAAGTCGCCCGTCGAGAACACTGAAGCTTTCTTT
NA	TRBV6-7	few	TRBJ2-1	CASSYNRCTGADEQFF	TGTGCCAGCAGTTACAACCGCTGTACGGGGGCGGATGAGCAGTTCTTC
NA	TRBV3-1	NA	TRBJ1-1	CASSQDSATWNTEAFF	TGTGCCAGCAGCCAAGATTCCGCCACCTGGAACACTGAAGCTTTCTTT
NA	TRBV25-1	few	TRBJ2-7	CASGGTVSYEQYF	TGTGCCAGCGGCGGGACGGTCTCCTACGAGCAGTACTTC
TRBD1	TRBV28	many	TRBJ2-2	CASSLSGQGTGELFF	TGTGCCAGCAGTTTATCTGGACAGGGCACCGGGGAGCTGTTTTTT
NA	TRBV7-2	few	TRBJ1-3	CASSLVGGLSGNTIYF	TGTGCCAGCAGCTTAGTAGGAGGGTTGTCTGGAAACACCATATATTTT
TRBD1	TRBV15	NA	TRBJ2-6	CATSRTGGSGANVLTF	TGTGCCACCAGCCGGACAGGGGGCTCTGGGGCCAACGTCCTGACTTTC
NA	TRBV6-2/TRBV6-3	many	TRBJ1-6	CASSFLGHGNSPLHF	TGTGCCAGCAGTTTTCTCGGACACGGTAATTCACCCCTCCACTTT
NA	TRBV5-2	once	TRBJ2-5	CAMGSRLRCETQYF	TGTGCCATGGGCTCGCGGCTCCGCTGCGAGACCCAGTACTTC
NA	TRBV20-1	NA	TRBJ2-7	CSARDRGKSLREQYF	TGCAGTGCTAGAGATCGAGGGAAGTCCCTACGAGAGCAGTACTTC
NA	TRBV18	NA	TRBJ1-5	CASSLRQPQHF	TGTGCCAGCTCACTACGCCAGCCCCAGCATTTT
TRBD1	TRBV12-3/TRBV12-4	many	TRBJ2-3	CASSPGQGSTDTQYF	TGTGCCAGCAGTCCCGGACAGGGTAGCACAGATACGCAGTATTTT
NA	TRBV29-1	NA	TRBJ2-6	CSVLILGSLERYLTF	TGCAGCGTTTTGATCCTAGGCAGCCTCGAAAGGTACCTGACTTTC
NA	TRBV3-1	many	TRBJ2-2	CASSQDLGVTGELFF	TGTGCCAGCAGCCAAGATCTGGGGGTCACCGGGGAGCTGTTTTTT
NA	TRBV15	many	TRBJ2-3	CATSRGQGPSGTDTQYF	TGTGCCACCAGCAGAGGTCAGGGTCCTAGCGGCACAGATACGCAGTATTTT
TRBD2	TRBV10-3	few	TRBJ2-7	CAITSGLAGDYEQYF	TGTGCCATAACCAGTGGACTAGCGGGGGACTACGAGCAGTACTTC
TRBD1	TRBV20-1	few	TRBJ1-5	CSAGTGGRQPQHF	TGCAGTGCGGGGACAGGGGGCAGGCAGCCCCAGCATTTT
TRBD1	TRBV12-3/TRBV12-4	many	TRBJ2-5	CASSSTGAGTQYF	TGTGCCAGCAGTTCGACAGGGGCCGGGACCCAGTACTTC
NA	TRBV9	NA	TRBJ1-1	CASSVDGNTEAFF	TGTGCCAGCAGCGTAGACGGGAACACTGAAGCTTTCTTT
TRBD1	TRBV10-3	many	TRBJ2-5	CAISRQGRETQYF	TGTGCCATCAGTCGACAGGGGCGGGAGACCCAGTACTTC
NA	TRBV2	few	TRBJ1-4	CASSDQDDEKLFF	TGTGCCAGCAGTGACCAGGATGATGAAAAACTGTTTTTT
TRBD1	TRBV6-1	many	TRBJ2-2	CASRDTGVTGELFF	TGTGCCAGCAGGGATACAGGGGTAACCGGGGAGCTGTTTTTT
NA	TRBV7-2	many	TRBJ2-7	CASSQRYEQYF	TGTGCCAGCAGCCAAAGATACGAGCAGTACTTC
NA	TRBV12-3/TRBV12-4	NA	TRBJ2-3	CARSLGTPLGLSTDTQYF	TGTGCCCGCAGCCTCGGGACACCTCTCGGGCTAAGCACAGATACGCAGTATTTT
TRBD2	TRBV20-1	many	TRBJ2-1	CSARGETSENEQFF	TGCAGTGCTAGGGGGGAGACTAGCGAGAATGAGCAGTTCTTC
NA	TRBV15	NA	TRBJ1-2	CATSVDMGGYGYTF	TGTGCCACCAGCGTCGACATGGGAGGGTATGGCTACACCTTC
TRBD1	TRBV5-6	many	TRBJ1-4	CASSLGQGAIEKLFF	TGTGCCAGCAGCCTGGGACAGGGGGCGATTGAAAAACTGTTTTTT
NA	TRBV20-1	many	TRBJ2-7	CSAQPDSNSYEQYF	TGCAGTGCCCAGCCCGACAGTAACTCCTACGAGCAGTACTTC
NA	TRBV11-1	once	TRBJ2-7	CASSLDSYSQSEQYF	TGTGCCAGCAGCTTAGATTCTTACAGCCAATCCGAGCAGTACTTC
NA	TRBV5-1	many	TRBJ1-1	CASSPLVRSQNTEAFF	TGCGCCAGCAGCCCCTTAGTGCGGTCCCAGAACACTGAAGCTTTCTTT
TRBD1	TRBV3-1	many	TRBJ2-3	CASSQVRTGMDSSSTDTQYF	TGTGCCAGCAGCCAAGTCCGGACAGGGATGGATTCCTCAAGCACAGATACGCAGTATTTT
NA	TRBV10-3	NA	TRBJ2-7	CATGEGAREQYF	TGTGCCACCGGGGAGGGGGCTAGGGAGCAGTACTTC
NA	TRBV6-1	NA	TRBJ2-1	CSSSPTGAYNEQFF	TGTTCCAGCAGTCCCACAGGAGCCTACAATGAGCAGTTCTTC
TRBD2	TRBV12-3/TRBV12-4	many	TRBJ2-3	CASSWPRGGNSSTDTQYF	TGTGCCAGCAGTTGGCCCCGGGGGGGGAATTCTAGCACAGATACGCAGTATTTT
NA	TRBV7-9	many	TRBJ1-4	CASSLTVNEKLFF	TGTGCCAGCAGCTTAACGGTTAATGAAAAACTGTTTTTT
NA	TRBV20-1	few	TRBJ1-6	CSARSGVNSPLHF	TGCAGTGCTAGGTCCGGGGTGAATTCACCCCTCCACTTT
NA	TRBV5-5	few	TRBJ1-1	CASSWSAGVNTEAFF	TGTGCCAGCAGCTGGTCGGCAGGGGTGAACACTGAAGCTTTCTTT
TRBD2	TRBV5-4	NA	TRBJ2-1	CASSEGTSGGPSYNEQFF	TGTGCCAGCAGCGAGGGGACTAGCGGGGGACCTTCCTACAATGAGCAGTTCTTC
NA	TRBV5-1	many	TRBJ2-7	CASRGPSSYEQYF	TGCGCCAGCAGAGGGCCGAGCTCCTACGAGCAGTACTTC
NA	TRBV5-1	many	TRBJ2-1	CASSFGVRLVGDEQFF	TGCGCCAGCAGCTTTGGGGTCCGACTAGTTGGCGATGAGCAGTTCTTC
NA	TRBV7-2	many	TRBJ2-1	CASSLGSYNEQFF	TGTGCCAGCAGCTTAGGATCCTACAATGAGCAGTTCTTC
NA	TRBV18	many	TRBJ2-7	CASSPLHNYEQYF	TGTGCCAGCTCACCATTGCACAACTACGAGCAGTACTTC
TRBD1	TRBV5-1	NA	TRBJ1-2	CASSLEGGSYGYTF	TGCGCCAGCAGCTTGGAAGGGGGCTCCTATGGCTACACCTTC
NA	TRBV7-6	NA	TRBJ2-2	CASSPVIVADPVGTGELFF	TGTGCCAGCAGCCCCGTTATCGTGGCGGACCCGGTAGGGACCGGGGAGCTGTTTTTT
TRBD1	TRBV12-3/TRBV12-4	few	TRBJ2-6	CASSFQGAGANVLTF	TGTGCCAGCAGTTTTCAGGGGGCTGGGGCCAACGTCCTGACTTTC
NA	TRBV14	many	TRBJ2-1	CASSRGWDEQFF	TGTGCCAGCAGCCGCGGTTGGGATGAGCAGTTCTTC
NA	TRBV20-1	many	TRBJ2-7	CSASGRDYEQYF	TGCAGTGCTAGTGGGAGAGACTACGAGCAGTACTTC
TRBD2	TRBV6-2/TRBV6-3	few	TRBJ2-7	CASSYFGGDEYEQYF	TGTGCCAGCAGTTACTTCGGGGGGGACGAGTACGAGCAGTACTTC
NA	TRBV3-1	many	TRBJ1-6	CASSHKINSPLHF	TGTGCCAGCAGCCATAAGATCAATTCACCCCTCCACTTT